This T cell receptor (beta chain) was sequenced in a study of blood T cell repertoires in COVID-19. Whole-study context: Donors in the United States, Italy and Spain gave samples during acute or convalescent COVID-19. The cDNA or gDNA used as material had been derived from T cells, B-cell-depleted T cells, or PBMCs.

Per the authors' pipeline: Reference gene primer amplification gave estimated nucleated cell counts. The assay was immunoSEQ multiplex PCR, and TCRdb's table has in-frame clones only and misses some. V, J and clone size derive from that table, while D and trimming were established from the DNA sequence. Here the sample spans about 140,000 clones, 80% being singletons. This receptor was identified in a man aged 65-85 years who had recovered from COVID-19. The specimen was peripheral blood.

CDR3 region: CASSYRLALSDEQYF. CDR3 nucleotides: TGCGCCAGCAGCTACCGACTAGCCCTCTCTGACGAGCAGTACTTC. V and J are TRBV5-1 and TRBJ2-7, with 7 bases identical to TRBD2. The CDR3 extends over 15 amino acids. V trimming: 3 bases; J trimming: 5 bases; junction bases outside the gene matches: 11. The germline gives CDR1 SGHRS, CDR2 YFSETQ.